The 27 T cell receptor beta chains below were found in one sample sequenced in a study of cytomegalovirus exposure and HLA in healthy donors. PCR primers comprised 60 Vbeta and 13 Jbeta primers. Assay used: immunoSEQ multiplex PCR; TCRdb lists only in-frame clones, some missing. The sample includes about 160,000 clones, around 78% of them seen just once. Specimen: PBMCs. These receptors all come from a woman aged 40 to 49 in good health and CMV-seronegative.

This clone was found a few times. The genes are TRBV9 and TRBJ1-3; 9 bases fit TRBD1. Unmatched junction bases numbered 7, after V lost 4 bases and J lost 8 bases. Germline CDR1 and CDR2: SGDLS and YYNGEE. This CDR3 spans 14 amino acids. CDR3 sequence reads: CASSSRGQGDTIYF. The CDR3 nucleotides are TGTGCCAGCAGCTCCCGGGGACAGGGAGACACCATATATTTT.

The V gene is TRBV2, the J gene TRBJ1-6; no firm D call. Looked up from germline, CDR1 is SNHLY and CDR2 is FYNNEI. The CDR3 extends over 13 amino acids. Trimming took off 6 bases at V and 8 bases at J, with 11 bases between the two ends. CDR3 protein: CASSPVLHSPLHF. CDR3 bases: TGTGCCAGCAGCCCGGTCCTCCATTCACCCCTCCACTTT. Variable domain in full (rest from reference TRBV2 and TRBJ1-6): EPEVTQTPSHQVTQMGQEVILRCVPISNHLYFYWYRQILGQKVEFLVSFYNNEISEKSEIFDDQFSVERPDGSNFTLKIRSTKLEDSAMYFCASSPVLHSPLHFGNGTRLTVT.

The chain recombines TRBV2 with TRBJ2-7; 15 bases map to TRBD2. V gave up 8 bases and J gave up 6 bases; unmatched junction bases: 5. The length of the CDR3 is 14 residues. CDR1 is SNHLY, CDR2 FYNNEI, per germline. The CDR3 is CASGGLAGGSEQYF. The CDR3 region has the DNA TGTGCCAGCGGGGGACTAGCGGGGGGCTCCGAGCAGTACTTC.

The table lists this clone with a few counts. V and J are TRBV28 and TRBJ1-6; D is unresolved. Deletions cut 6 bases from V and 6 bases from J, with 15 bases between. The CDR3 sequence is 15 residues long. Per the germline V gene, CDR1 is MDHEN and CDR2 is SYDVKM. CDR3 sequence (DNA): TGTGCCAGCAGCTACCAAGCGAGAAGTAATTCACCCCTCCACTTT. Its protein is CASSYQARSNSPLHF.

The V gene is TRBV4-1, the J gene TRBJ2-7; TRBD1 matches 10 bases. Germline V gives CDR1 MGHRA, CDR2 YSYEKL. The CDR3 length is 17 residues. V lost 0 bases to trimming and J lost 3 bases; unmatched junction nucleotides: 8. CDR3 protein: CASSQDRVRDRGYEQYF. The CDR3 DNA reads as TGCGCCAGCAGCCAAGATCGAGTAAGGGACAGGGGCTACGAGCAGTACTTC.

V gene TRBV2 combines with J gene TRBJ1-1, with a possible D match to TRBD1 (5 bases). This CDR3 region has 14 residues. Germline V gene sequence: CDR1 SNHLY, CDR2 FYNNEI. Between the trimmed V and J ends, which lost 6 bases and 4 bases, there was a span of 15 bases. The CDR3 sequence is CASSRTEGLTEAFF. CDR3 DNA sequence: TGTGCCAGCAGCCGGACGGAGGGACTCACTGAAGCTTTCTTT.

The chain employs TRBV7-8 and TRBJ2-3, with 8 bases identical to TRBD1. Losses at the gene ends were 5 bases for V and 9 bases for J; bases not matched to a gene: 10. The V gene's germline CDR1 is SGHVS and CDR2 FQNEAQ. This CDR3 comprises 14 residues. DNA of the CDR3: TGTGCCAGCAGCCCGGGACAGGAGCGTGGAACGCAGTATTTT. Translated: CASSPGQERGTQYF.

The V and J genes are TRBV5-8 and TRBJ2-5, with D maybe TRBD1 (6 bases). V was clipped by 5 bases and J by 1 base, with 9 bases between them. Germline CDR1 and CDR2: SGHTS and YDEGEE. CDR3 size: 13 residues. The CDR3 reads CASRGHPQETQYF. CDR3 nucleotides: TGTGCCAGCAGGGGACATCCCCAAGAGACCCAGTACTTC.

CDR3 sequence reads: CASRIGGVGYGYTF. Here the CDR3 DNA reads TGTGCCAGCAGAATAGGAGGGGTCGGGTATGGCTACACCTTC. V usage is TRBV6-5 and J usage is TRBJ1-2, with D maybe TRBD1 (5 bases). The V end lost 6 bases, the J end lost 5 bases, and 16 bases lay between the germline ends. CDR1 is MNHEY and CDR2 is SVGAGI in the germline V gene. This CDR3 has 14 residues.

V and J are TRBV5-6 and TRBJ2-3; 7 bases are shared with TRBD2. This CDR3 region has 17 residues. Trimming at V came to 4 bases and at J to 1 base, leaving 12 bases not matched to a gene. The germline V gene has CDR1 SGHDT and CDR2 YYEEEE. DNA of the CDR3: TGTGCCAGCAGCGGGTTGGGGGGGGAGACTCGCACAGATACGCAGTATTTT. Its protein is CASSGLGGETRTDTQYF.

The chain is built from TRBV10-3 and TRBJ2-1, with D perhaps matching TRBD1 (6 bases). With 2 bases removed from V and 4 bases from J, the gap between germline ends came to 9 bases. The germline V gene encodes CDR1 ENHRY and CDR2 SYGVKD. This CDR3 comprises 14 residues. The CDR3 loop reads CAISEPDRYNEQFF. The CDR3 DNA is TGTGCCATCAGTGAGCCGGACAGATACAATGAGCAGTTCTTC.

The rearrangement joins TRBV18 to TRBJ2-3, with 8 bases that match TRBD2. Germline V gives CDR1 KGHSH, CDR2 LQKENI. The CDR3 is 14 amino acids. The J segment lost 5 bases and the V segment lost 6 bases, leaving 7 bases of the junction unmatched. The CDR3 DNA sequence: TGTGCCAGCTCCTCGACTAGCGTGGAAGATACGCAGTATTTT. As protein: CASSSTSVEDTQYF.

The chain carries TRBV5-8 and TRBJ1-6; no clear D. The germline V gene has CDR1 SGHTS and CDR2 YDEGEE. CDR3 length equals 13 residues. Trimming removed 4 bases at V and 8 bases at J, with 10 bases between. The DNA of the CDR3 is TGTGCCAGCAGCGAGGGCGCTCATTCACCCCTCCACTTT. Residues: CASSEGAHSPLHF.

The rearrangement links TRBV7-9 to TRBJ2-3; TRBD1 aligns across 8 bases. Trimming cost V 7 bases and J 2 bases; bases outside gene matches: 14. Germline V gene sequence: CDR1 SEHNR, CDR2 FQNEAQ (reference sequence). CDR3 size: 17 residues. DNA for the CDR3: TGTGCCAGCAACCCAACCACCGGGACAGGATACACAGATACGCAGTATTTT. Translating it yields CASNPTTGTGYTDTQYF.

The chain recombines TRBV6-5 with TRBJ2-3; D gene ambiguous. The length of the CDR3 is 14 residues. CDR1 is MNHEY and CDR2 is SVGAGI in the germline V gene. With 2 bases removed from V and 5 bases from J, the gap between germline ends came to 11 bases. DNA of the CDR3: TGTGCCAGCAGTTACCCAGGTATAGGAGATACGCAGTATTTT. The encoded protein is CASSYPGIGDTQYF.

This clone turned up a few times. The chain uses TRBV6-4 and TRBJ1-1, with 9 nucleotides matching TRBD1. CDR1 is MRHNA and CDR2 is SNTAGT in the germline V gene. This CDR3 has 16 amino acids. The J segment lost 1 base and the V segment lost 6 bases, leaving 9 bases of the junction unmatched. The CDR3 protein is CASRPQGAKRNTEAFF. DNA for the CDR3: TGTGCCAGCAGGCCACAGGGGGCGAAGAGGAACACTGAAGCTTTCTTT.

The rearrangement uses TRBV9 and TRBJ1-1; D uncertain. The CDR3 runs to 14 residues. Germline V gene lookup returns CDR1 SGDLS and CDR2 YYNGEE. Trimming removed 0 bases at V and 1 base at J, with 7 bases between. The CDR3 region is CASSVVGGNTEAFF. CDR3 nucleotides: TGTGCCAGCAGCGTAGTTGGAGGGAACACTGAAGCTTTCTTT.

V is TRBV7-9 and J is TRBJ2-7; D is perhaps TRBD2 (6 bases). Germline CDR1 and CDR2: SEHNR and FQNEAQ (reference sequence). The CDR3 is made up of 15 amino acids. V lost 4 bases to trimming and J lost 3 bases, with 16 bases between them. CDR3 sequence: CASSSVGGTSYEQYF. The CDR3 DNA is TGTGCCAGCAGCTCCGTGGGAGGCACCAGCTACGAGCAGTACTTC.

The gene calls are TRBV27 and TRBJ1-5; 7 positions match TRBD1. Germline assignment: CDR1 MNHEY and CDR2 SMNVEV (reference sequence). This CDR3 contains 15 residues. Trimming at V came to 5 bases and at J to 3 bases, leaving 7 bases not matched to a gene. The CDR3 DNA is TGTGCCAGCAGTCCGAAGACAGGGCTCAATCAGCCCCAGCATTTT. It encodes CASSPKTGLNQPQHF.

This rearrangement joins TRBV2 to TRBJ1-6; D is possibly TRBD1 (5 bases). This CDR3 is built from 13 residues. Trimming removed 4 bases from V and 13 bases from J, with 14 bases in between. Germline V gene sequence: CDR1 SNHLY, CDR2 FYNNEI. CDR3 in DNA: TGTGCCAGCAGTGGGGACGGGGGAGCTCCCCTCCACTTT. This translates into CASSGDGGAPLHF.

The chain links TRBV10-1 to TRBJ2-5, with 9 bases lining up with TRBD2. Germline CDR1 WNHNN, CDR2 SYGVQD (reference sequence). With V trimmed by 4 bases and J by 5 bases, 8 bases remained unmatched. CDR3 length: 15 residues. CDR3 bases: TGCGCCAGCAGTGTCGACGGGACTAGCTCTGAGACCCAGTACTTC. Translating it yields CASSVDGTSSETQYF.

V gene TRBV2 combines with J gene TRBJ2-4; maybe TRBD2 (6 bases). Trimming left V 11 bases short and J 0 bases short, with 11 bases between. The V gene's germline CDR1 is SNHLY and CDR2 FYNNEI. The CDR3 runs 13 residues. Written as DNA, the CDR3 is TGTGCCGGAGGGGCGGTAGCCAAAAACATTCAGTACTTC. Its translation: CAGGAVAKNIQYF.

A remark on this clone: Its ends do not fully match the called genes, so a read error is possible. This CDR3 is also generated by other DNA sequences in the sample. V usage is TRBV19 and J usage is TRBJ1-6, with D unclear. The CDR3 contains 14 residues. CDR1 and CDR2 (germline): LNHDA, SQIVND (reference sequence). The CDR3 loop reads CASSIGGSNSPLHF. Written as DNA, the CDR3 is TGTGCCAGTAGTATCGGCGGCTCGAATTCGCCCCTCCACTTT.

The genes are TRBV11-3 and TRBJ1-4; a possible D gene is TRBD1 (5 bases). Germline V gives CDR1 SGHNT, CDR2 YENEEA. The CDR3 has 15 residues. The V end was cut by 2 bases, the J end by 3 bases, with 10 bases between. The DNA for the CDR3 is TGTGCCAGCAGCTTAACAGGTGCTCCTAATGAAAAACTGTTTTTT. Protein sequence: CASSLTGAPNEKLFF.

The J gene is TRBJ1-6, the V gene TRBV11-2; TRBD1 matches at 9 bases. The V segment lost 5 bases and the J segment 7 bases; nucleotides outside the gene matches: 6. This CDR3 has 15 amino acids. Germline V gives CDR1 SGHAT, CDR2 FQNNGV. The CDR3 bases are TGTGCCAGCAGCACCCGGGACAGGGCAAATTCACCCCTCCACTTT. Residues: CASSTRDRANSPLHF.

The gene calls are TRBV18 and TRBJ1-5; D remains unclear. The CDR3 runs to 16 residues. Deletions cut 5 bases from V and 3 bases from J, with 17 bases between. CDR1 is KGHSH and CDR2 is LQKENI in the germline V gene. CDR3: CASSGPRGVANQPQHF. DNA of the CDR3: TGTGCCAGCTCAGGCCCTCGTGGAGTAGCCAATCAGCCCCAGCATTTT.

The chain employs TRBV7-2 and TRBJ2-6, with D tentatively TRBD1 (6 bases). CDR3 length: 17 residues. The V end lost 5 bases, the J end lost 5 bases, and 19 bases lay between the germline ends. CDR1 SGHTA and CDR2 FQGNSA come from the germline V gene. CDR3 sequence: CASSLRTVSPWANVLTF. CDR3 DNA sequence: TGTGCCAGCAGCCTACGGACAGTTTCTCCCTGGGCCAACGTCCTGACTTTC. The full variable domain, in which reference TRBV7-2 and TRBJ2-6 provide the parts outside the CDR3, is GAGVSQSPSNKVTEKGKDVELRCDPISGHTALYWYRQSLGQGLEFLIYFQGNSAPDKSGLPSDRFSAERTGGSVSTLTIQRTQQEDSAVYLCASSLRTVSPWANVLTFGAGSRLTVL.